This T cell receptor (beta chain) was documented in a study of blood T cells in healthy people across ages. Study-wide background: About one barcoded TCR beta cDNA was captured per two T cells. Study-level results: Strongly correlated with naive T cell percentage was TCR beta diversity.

As for this clonotype: The antigen is not known.

The CDR3 has 18 amino acids. V dropped 2 bases and J dropped 1; count of bases not matched to a gene: 5. No fewer than 6 micrograms of total RNA were isolated from every sample. Sample-barcoded 5' priming and a J-beta primer mix drove a second PCR of 7 to 11 cycles. Tags on each cDNA molecule came from a template-switch adaptor with 12 random nucleotides. TCRdb recomputed calls from the 5' RACE reads with MiXCR, one row per CDR3 protein. Seen here are more than 800,000 distinct CDR3 sequences, 40% to 50% observed once, and the top ten hold approximately 17%. The genes are TRBV12-3 or TRBV12-4 and TRBJ2-6; TRBD2 matches at 10 bases. Sequenced input: blood. The TCR comes from a woman aged 60-75 years in good health. This chain's CDR3 is CASSLLGLANSGANVLTF. As DNA, the CDR3 is TGTGCCAGCAGTTTATTGGGACTAGCGAATTCTGGGGCCAACGTCCTGACTTTC.